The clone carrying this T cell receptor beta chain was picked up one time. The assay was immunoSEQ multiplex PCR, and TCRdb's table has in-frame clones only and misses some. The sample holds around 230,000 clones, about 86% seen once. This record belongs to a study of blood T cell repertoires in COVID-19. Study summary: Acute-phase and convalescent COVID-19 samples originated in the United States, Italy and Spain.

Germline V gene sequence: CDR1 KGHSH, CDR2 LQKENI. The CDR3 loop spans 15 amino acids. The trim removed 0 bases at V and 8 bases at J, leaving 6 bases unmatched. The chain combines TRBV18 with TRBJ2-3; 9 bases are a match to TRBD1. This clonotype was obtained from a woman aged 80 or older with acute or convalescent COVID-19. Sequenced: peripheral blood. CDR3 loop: CASSPPGTGQVTQYF. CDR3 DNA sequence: TGTGCCAGCTCACCACCCGGGACAGGGCAGGTTACGCAGTATTTT.